This TCR beta chain was identified in a study of CD8 T cells in Susac syndrome. Study observations and caveats: The authors acknowledged that their TCR sequencing and HLA analysis involved a relatively small number of individuals.

As regards this clonotype: The antigen remains unidentified.

About 0.45 to 1 ug RNA was reverse transcribed with random hexamers. TCR beta CDR3 was amplified by immunoSEQ multiplex PCR. This amplification extended across 54 Vbeta and 13 Jbeta segments. TCRdb called the immunoSEQ multiplex PCR reads again in MiXCR, with one record for every CDR3 protein. Of more than 95,000 distinct CDR3 sequences in the sample, about 92% were seen once. This CDR3 is 14 amino acids long. V shed 4 bases, J shed 6 bases, and the junction held 2 bases outside the gene matches. Germline CDR1 reads MDHEN; CDR2 reads SYDVKM. Control patients had untreated stable or active relapsing-remitting multiple sclerosis by revised McDonald criteria. TEMRA cells were FACS-enriched, with CD8+ and CD4+ T cells isolated negatively.

The chain employs TRBV28 and TRBJ2-3; 12 nucleotides match TRBD2. This clonotype originated in a human donor with multiple sclerosis. Sequencing was performed on CD4+ T cells from PBMCs. CDR3: CASSSSGGGDTQYF. As DNA, the CDR3 is TGTGCCAGCAGTTCTAGCGGGGGGGGCGATACGCAGTATTTT.